These 6 T cell receptor beta chains came from one sample sequenced in a study of control samples from healthy donors and cancer patients (dated by TCRdb to the early 2020s). Libraries were constructed by the immunoSEQ multiplex PCR assay. This is the immuneACCESS table as TCRdb keeps it, with only in-frame sequences that have V and J called. A part of the clones is gone; compared with another copy, unresolved V genes explain less than half, and the rest is unexplained. The sample table shows under 75,000 clones, and less than 95% are seen once. Around 1.3% of the sample lies in the top ten. Sample: PBMCs. These receptors all come from a woman in her forties or fifties with colorectal cancer.

The chain joins TRBV10-2 to TRBJ1-2; 7 bases match TRBD1. J gave up 2 bases and V 4 bases, and 4 bases lay outside the gene matches. The length of the CDR3 is 14 residues. Germline V gene lookup returns CDR1 WSHSY and CDR2 SAAADI. The CDR3 DNA follows: TGCGCCAGCAGTGCGGGACAGACAAACTATGGCTACACCTTC. As protein: CASSAGQTNYGYTF.

The gene calls are TRBV11-3 and TRBJ2-7, with 13 positions matching TRBD2. The CDR3 consists of 15 residues. Per the germline V gene, CDR1 is SGHNT and CDR2 is YENEEA. V was clipped by 4 bases and J by 3 bases; unmatched bases: 3. The CDR3 DNA reads TGTGCCAGCAGCTCGGGACTAGCGGGGAACTACGAGCAGTACTTC. Translating it yields CASSSGLAGNYEQYF.

The rearrangement joins TRBV7-6 to TRBJ1-5, with 7 bases lining up with TRBD1. This CDR3 contains 15 residues. Germline lookup yields CDR1 SGHVS and CDR2 FNYEAQ. J was trimmed by 4 bases and V by 1 base; bases with no gene match: 4. CDR3 in DNA: TGTGCCAGCAGCTTAGTGGGGGGACAGAATCAGCCCCAGCATTTT. Translation gives CASSLVGGQNQPQHF.

This sequence joins TRBV19 and TRBJ1-1; weak D call: TRBD1 (6 bases). Trimming took 6 bases from V and 4 from J, leaving 12 bases between them. In germline, CDR1 is LNHDA, CDR2 SQIVND (reference sequence). This CDR3 is 13 amino acids long. CDR3 sequence reads: CASREIGGTEAFF. The CDR3 DNA reads TGTGCCAGTAGGGAAATAGGGGGCACTGAAGCTTTCTTT.

The rearrangement links TRBV5-1 to TRBJ1-5; D not certain. Trimming took 3 bases from V and 0 from J, leaving 7 bases between them. Germline CDR1 SGHRS, CDR2 YFSETQ. This CDR3 is built from 14 residues. This chain's CDR3 is CASSSGGSNQPQHF. DNA of the CDR3: TGCGCCAGCAGCTCGGGAGGTAGCAATCAGCCCCAGCATTTT.

The chain couples TRBV11-2 to TRBJ2-7, with D perhaps matching TRBD2 (5 bases). The CDR3 has 16 residues. Germline V gene lookup returns CDR1 SGHAT and CDR2 FQNNGV. The V gene lost 1 base and the J gene lost 0 bases, with 13 bases spanning the gap. DNA for the CDR3: TGTGCCAGCAGCTTAGTATCGGCTGGGAGCTCCTACGAGCAGTACTTC. It encodes CASSLVSAGSSYEQYF.